This T cell receptor (beta chain) originates from a study of blood T cell dynamics during melanoma immunotherapy. Sequenced by immunoSEQ multiplex PCR; TCRdb stores in-frame clones only, minus some. Of roughly 22,000 clones detected, roughly 85% appear once; the ten largest clones hold more than 3.5%. Time point reported: pre-treatment baseline. CDR1 is LNHDA and CDR2 is SQIVND in the germline V gene (reference sequence). Trimming cost V 4 bases and J 3 bases; bases outside gene matches: 1. There are 15 residues in the CDR3. The chain links TRBV19 to TRBJ2-1, with 12 positions matching TRBD2. This specimen consisted of blood, obtained from a patient treated with checkpoint blockade. This TCR came from a human donor with melanoma. Here the CDR3 reads CASSKGLAGYNEQFF. As DNA, the CDR3 is TGTGCCAGTAGTAAGGGACTAGCGGGCTACAATGAGCAGTTCTTC.